Following are 8 T cell receptor beta chains from one sample sequenced in a study of monozygotic twins with inflammatory bowel disease. TCRdb reprocessed the 5' RACE reads and keeps a single row for each CDR3 protein, giving no DNA. The sample's table shows nearly 450,000 distinct CDR3 sequences. Source material: blood. These TCRs come from a human donor with ulcerative colitis or Crohn's disease, or a healthy co-twin of an affected twin (not recorded which).

This chain uses TRBV6-1 with TRBJ1-1. Germline-derived CDR1 and CDR2 are MNHNS and SASEGT. This CDR3 comprises 14 residues. CDR3: CASSNAGLNTEAFF.

This chain joins TRBV27 and TRBJ1-5; no DNA is available, so the TRBD1 call from TCRdb remains unchecked. The CDR3 consists of 13 residues. The germline CDR1 and CDR2 sequences are MNHEY and SMNVEV (reference sequence). CDR3 residues: CASSLTVNQPQHF.

The chain carries TRBV5-1 and TRBJ1-1; TCRdb calls TRBD1, which cannot be checked without DNA. There are 14 residues in the CDR3. Germline lookup yields CDR1 SGHRS and CDR2 YFSETQ. The CDR3 loop is CASERGPMNTEAFF.

The chain carries TRBV5-1 and TRBJ1-1. Germline V gene sequence: CDR1 SGHRS, CDR2 YFSETQ. CDR3 size: 15 residues. The CDR3 is CASSSEGLMNTEAFF. Based on the CDR3 plus reference TRBV5-1 and TRBJ1-1, the full variable domain is KAGVTQTPRYLIKTRGQQVTLSCSPISGHRSVSWYQQTPGQGLQFLFEYFSETQRNKGNFPGRFSGRQFSNSRSEMNVSTLELGDSALYLCASSSEGLMNTEAFFGQGTRLTVV.

The chain recombines TRBV29-1 with TRBJ2-5; TCRdb returns TRBD2, unconfirmable since there is no DNA. Per germline, CDR1 SQVTM and CDR2 ANQGSEA. The CDR3 is made up of 15 amino acids. CDR3 in amino acids: CSAGLAGVSSETQYF.

This sequence joins TRBV5-1 and TRBJ1-2; the D call of TRBD1 rests on TCRdb alone, since no DNA is present to check it. Germline CDR1 is SGHRS and CDR2 is YFSETQ. There are 13 residues in the CDR3. CDR3: CASSLAGGSGYTF.

V and J are TRBV12-3 or TRBV12-4 and TRBJ2-1; TCRdb picks TRBD1, but there is no DNA to check that call. This CDR3 is 16 amino acids long. The CDR3 sequence: CASLSGGSNSYNEQFF.

V gene TRBV15 combines with J gene TRBJ2-1; the D call from TCRdb, TRBD2, cannot be confirmed without DNA. Germline V gives CDR1 LNHNV, CDR2 YYDKDF (reference sequence). This CDR3 region has 15 residues. CDR3 in amino acids: CATSRDSGGENEQFF. Drawing the rest from reference TRBV15 and TRBJ2-1, the complete variable domain is DAMVIQNPRYQVTQFGKPVTLSCSQTLNHNVMYWYQQKSSQAPKLLFHYYDKDFNNEADTPDNFQSRRPNTSFCFLDIRSPGLGDTAMYLCATSRDSGGENEQFFGPGTRLTVL.